This T cell receptor (beta chain) is drawn from a study of cytomegalovirus exposure and HLA in healthy donors. Overall study results and limits: Reports credit the classifier with highly specific, highly sensitive diagnosis of cytomegalovirus status. In vitro, a few CMV-associated chains proved specific for CMV antigens. In a later analysis, first-cohort TCR clusters were found to tend to co-occur in the 120 or so validation repertoires.

The CDR3 is made up of 15 amino acids. CDR1 and CDR2 (germline): SGHVS, FNYEAQ. V lost 5 bases and J 4 bases, leaving 14 bases between the germline ends. Measured with immunoSEQ multiplex PCR; TCRdb has only the in-frame clones, and not every one. This sample has over 150,000 clones; more than 70% occur once, and the top ten carry 2.1%. Details on this clone: What it recognizes is unknown.

Source material: PBMCs. This rearrangement joins TRBV7-6 to TRBJ2-2, with a weak D call TRBD1 (5 bases). This TCR came from a human donor in good health. The CDR3 here is CASSHGTTVTGELFF. For the CDR3, the DNA is TGTGCCAGCAGCCACGGAACGACAGTCACCGGGGAGCTGTTTTTT.